Each of the 29 T cell receptor beta chains below was sequenced from the same sample in a study of cytomegalovirus exposure and HLA in healthy donors. Primers included in the PCR were 60 Vbeta and 13 Jbeta primers. Sequencing used immunoSEQ multiplex PCR; TCRdb keeps in-frame clones, though not all of them. This table has 220,000 or so clones, roughly 70% appearing once. The sample was PBMCs. Receptors originate from a woman under 40 in good health and CMV-seronegative.

The chain is built from TRBV15 and TRBJ2-7, with 9 bases aligning to TRBD1. Looked up from germline, CDR1 is LNHNV and CDR2 is YYDKDF (reference sequence). V lost 3 bases to trimming and J lost 5 bases; unmatched junction nucleotides: 2. CDR3 length equals 13 residues. The CDR3 reads CATSRGTGNEQYF. The CDR3, as DNA: TGTGCCACCAGCAGGGGGACAGGGAACGAGCAGTACTTC.

The chain carries TRBV10-1 and TRBJ2-2; D may be TRBD1 (5 bases). Germline lookup yields CDR1 WNHNN and CDR2 SYGVQD (reference sequence). V lost 3 bases to trimming and J lost 5 bases, with 7 bases between them. This CDR3 has 13 amino acids. The CDR3 DNA is TGCGCCAGCAGTGAATCAGGGACCGGGGAGCTGTTTTTT. Encoded protein: CASSESGTGELFF.

This chain connects TRBV6-5 to TRBJ1-1; D unclear. Germline V gene sequence: CDR1 MNHEY, CDR2 SVGAGI. This CDR3 comprises 13 residues. Between the trimmed V and J ends, which lost 0 bases and 11 bases, there was a span of 13 bases. The CDR3 DNA reads as TGTGCCAGCAGTTACTCGGAGGGTGCGGGGGCTTTCTTT. Encoded protein: CASSYSEGAGAFF.

The chain employs TRBV5-1 and TRBJ2-7; weak D call: TRBD2 (6 bases). This CDR3 spans 13 amino acids. Germline V gene lookup returns CDR1 SGHRS and CDR2 YFSETQ. V lost 0 bases, J lost 5 bases, and 9 bases lay in between. The CDR3 reads CASSLGGLDEQYF. The CDR3 DNA reads as TGCGCCAGCAGCTTGGGGGGACTGGACGAGCAGTACTTC.

With respect to this clone: At one end, the junction sequence differs from germline, possibly due to a read error. The gene calls are TRBV7-9 and TRBJ1-1; unclear D gene. The CDR3 is 12 residues long. The germline V gene encodes CDR1 SEHNR and CDR2 FQNEAQ (reference sequence). CDR3 sequence: CSSSLDYTEAFF. The CDR3 DNA is TGTTCCAGCAGCTTAGACTACACTGAAGCTTTCTTT.

The chain employs TRBV9 and TRBJ1-2; D perhaps matches TRBD1 (6 bases). V lost 4 bases and J lost 1, with 8 bases in between. Germline V CDR1 and CDR2: SGDLS, YYNGEE. CDR3 length equals 13 residues. For the CDR3, the DNA is TGTGCCAGCAGCCCAGGGGATAACTATGGCTACACCTTC. Protein sequence: CASSPGDNYGYTF. Together with reference TRBV9 and TRBJ1-2, the CDR3 gives the full variable domain: DSGVTQTPKHLITATGQRVTLRCSPRSGDLSVYWYQQSLDQGLQFLIQYYNGEERAKGNILERFSAQQFPDLHSELNLSSLELGDSALYFCASSPGDNYGYTFGSGTRLTVV.

V usage is TRBV6-5 and J usage is TRBJ1-1; no clear D gene. This CDR3 has 13 residues. With 2 bases removed from V and 4 bases from J, the gap between germline ends came to 8 bases. Germline CDR1 and CDR2: MNHEY and SVGAGI. Here the CDR3 DNA reads TGTGCCAGCAGTTACCTCCGGGGCACTGAAGCTTTCTTT. Its translation is CASSYLRGTEAFF.

J is TRBJ1-3 and V is TRBV5-1; a possible D gene is TRBD1 (6 bases). V gave up 0 bases and J gave up 3 bases, with 10 bases separating them. Per the germline V gene, CDR1 is SGHRS and CDR2 is YFSETQ. The CDR3 covers 15 residues. CDR3 protein: CASSLVSGDGNTIYF. The CDR3 DNA reads as TGCGCCAGCAGCTTGGTTTCAGGGGATGGAAACACCATATATTTT. Combining the CDR3 with reference TRBV5-1 and TRBJ1-3 gives the whole variable domain KAGVTQTPRYLIKTRGQQVTLSCSPISGHRSVSWYQQTPGQGLQFLFEYFSETQRNKGNFPGRFSGRQFSNSRSEMNVSTLELGDSALYLCASSLVSGDGNTIYFGEGSWLTVV.

The table lists this clone with a count of one. V gene TRBV6-5 combines with J gene TRBJ2-1, with 10 bases fitting TRBD1. CDR1 is MNHEY, CDR2 SVGAGI, per germline. The V segment lost 2 bases and the J segment 2 bases; nucleotides outside the gene matches: 3. The CDR3 has 16 residues. The CDR3 loop reads CASSYPGQGPYNEQFF. The CDR3 DNA sequence: TGTGCCAGCAGTTACCCGGGACAGGGGCCCTACAATGAGCAGTTCTTC.

This chain connects TRBV2 to TRBJ2-3; maybe TRBD2 (6 bases). The V end was cut by 6 bases, the J end by 0 bases, with 13 bases between. Per the germline V gene, CDR1 is SNHLY and CDR2 is FYNNEI. The CDR3 loop spans 15 amino acids. The CDR3 DNA sequence: TGTGCCAGCAGGCCCCTAGCGCTCAGCACAGATACGCAGTATTTT. Amino acid sequence: CASRPLALSTDTQYF. The entire variable domain, with the rest obtained from reference TRBV2 and TRBJ2-3, is as follows: EPEVTQTPSHQVTQMGQEVILRCVPISNHLYFYWYRQILGQKVEFLVSFYNNEISEKSEIFDDQFSVERPDGSNFTLKIRSTKLEDSAMYFCASRPLALSTDTQYFGPGTRLTVL.

The genes are TRBV4-1 and TRBJ2-5, with D possibly being TRBD2 (6 bases). V dropped 5 bases and J dropped 2 bases, with 21 bases sitting between them. Germline CDR1 is MGHRA and CDR2 is YSYEKL. CDR3 length equals 17 residues. CDR3 DNA: TGCGCCAGCAGCAAGCGTAGGGTAGCGGATACTCAAGAGACCCAGTACTTC. Translating gives CASSKRRVADTQETQYF.

The chain recombines TRBV7-3 with TRBJ2-7; the D gene is possibly TRBD2 (6 bases). Looked up from germline, CDR1 is SGHTA and CDR2 is FQGTGA. The CDR3 is 13 residues long. V lost 5 bases and J 7 bases, leaving 15 bases between the germline ends. CDR3 nucleotide sequence: TGTGCCAGCAGCCAGACACTAGCCGAAGAGCAGTACTTC. Translation gives CASSQTLAEEQYF.

This chain connects TRBV19 to TRBJ1-2; D remains unclear. The CDR3 totals 13 residues. V was pared by 6 bases and J by 8 bases, with 16 bases between. Germline V gene data show CDR1 as LNHDA and CDR2 as SQIVND (reference sequence). CDR3 in amino acids: CASSLSGVNGYTF. The CDR3 region has the DNA TGTGCCAGTAGCTTATCCGGAGTTAACGGCTACACCTTC. Complete variable domain (other parts from reference TRBV19 and TRBJ1-2): DGGITQSPKYLFRKEGQNVTLSCEQNLNHDAMYWYRQDPGQGLRLIYYSQIVNDFQKGDIAEGYSVSREKKESFPLTVTSAQKNPTAFYLCASSLSGVNGYTFGSGTRLTVV.

The chain couples TRBV7-9 to TRBJ2-3; 12 nucleotides match TRBD2. After removal of 7 bases from V and 3 bases from J, the junction contained 5 bases not matched to a gene. The germline V gene has CDR1 SEHNR and CDR2 FQNEAQ (reference sequence). The CDR3 consists of 15 residues. The DNA for the CDR3 is TGTGCCAGCACCTTCGGGACTAGCGGGACAGATACGCAGTATTTT. This translates into CASTFGTSGTDTQYF. The full variable domain, in which reference TRBV7-9 and TRBJ2-3 provide the parts outside the CDR3, is DTGVSQNPRHKITKRGQNVTFRCDPISEHNRLYWYRQTLGQGPEFLTYFQNEAQLEKSRLLSDRFSAERPKGSFSTLEIQRTEQGDSAMYLCASTFGTSGTDTQYFGPGTRLTVL.

In its sample, this clone was seen once. The V call is TRBV19, the J call TRBJ2-5; tentative D call: TRBD1 (7 bases). Trimming removed 5 bases at V and 4 bases at J, with 14 bases between. Germline V gene sequence: CDR1 LNHDA, CDR2 SQIVND (reference sequence). CDR3 length: 14 amino acids. The CDR3 region has the DNA TGTGCCAGTAGTGCTAGACAGGGAGGAGAGACCCAGTACTTC. Translated, it gives CASSARQGGETQYF.

With regard to this clone: Its ends do not fully match the called genes, so a read error is possible. V gene TRBV13 combines with J gene TRBJ2-7; 8 bases fit TRBD1. Germline loops: CDR1 PRHDT, CDR2 FYEKMQ (reference sequence). This CDR3 has 15 amino acids. CDR3 sequence: CASNARQGNAYAQYF. In DNA form, the CDR3 reads TGTGCCAGCAACGCACGACAGGGGAATGCCTACGCGCAGTACTTC.

Worth noting for this clone: The junction does not match germline at one end; this may be a read error. The rearrangement joins TRBV13 to TRBJ2-7, with D perhaps TRBD1 (6 bases). Germline-derived CDR1 and CDR2 are PRHDT and FYEKMQ (reference sequence). This CDR3 is 15 amino acids long. The CDR3 reads CAGSSTGRLNHEQYF. The DNA of the CDR3 is TGTGCCGGCAGCTCAACAGGGAGATTAAATCACGAGCAGTACTTC. Drawing the rest from reference TRBV13 and TRBJ2-7, the complete variable domain is AAGVIQSPRHLIKEKRETATLKCYPIPRHDTVYWYQQGPGQDPQFLISFYEKMQSDKGSIPDRFSAQQFSDYHSELNMSSLELGDSALYFCAGSSTGRLNHEQYFGPGTRLTVT.

This chain joins TRBV11-3 and TRBJ2-7; a weak D match, TRBD2 (6 bases). The germline V gene has CDR1 SGHNT and CDR2 YENEEA. V lost 5 bases, J lost 1 base, and 12 bases lay in between. The CDR3 spans 14 residues. The CDR3 is CASSAMRGSYEQYF. The DNA for the CDR3 is TGTGCCAGCAGCGCAATGCGGGGTTCCTACGAGCAGTACTTC.

The chain has TRBV6-1 and TRBJ1-2; D unresolved. This CDR3 is built from 15 residues. Trimming removed 2 bases at V and 4 bases at J, with 14 bases between. CDR1 and CDR2 from the germline V gene are MNHNS and SASEGT. Here the CDR3 DNA reads TGTGCCAGCAGTGAATCCCCTCAGGTGGTCTATGGCTACACCTTC. It specifies CASSESPQVVYGYTF.

Here the CDR3 reads CASSFRDRGPQETQYF. The CDR3 region has the DNA TGCGCCAGCAGCTTCCGGGACAGGGGACCGCAAGAGACCCAGTACTTC. The V and J genes are TRBV5-1 and TRBJ2-5; 10 positions match TRBD1. With V trimmed by 2 bases and J by 2 bases, 6 bases remained unmatched. CDR1 is SGHRS and CDR2 is YFSETQ in the germline V gene. This CDR3 comprises 16 residues.

The chain recombines TRBV6-5 with TRBJ2-1; D unclear. Germline V gene data show CDR1 as MNHEY and CDR2 as SVGAGI. This CDR3 contains 12 residues. Trimming shortened V by 4 bases and J by 6 bases, and 7 bases separated the two germline ends. This CDR3 reads CASSSQFNEQFF. The CDR3, as DNA: TGTGCCAGCAGTTCCCAGTTCAATGAGCAGTTCTTC.

The sample holds a few counts of this clone. The same CDR3 also results from other DNA sequences found in this sample. The V and J genes are TRBV7-3 and TRBJ1-1, with no clear D. Germline V lookup: CDR1 SGHTA, CDR2 FQGTGA. The CDR3 runs 12 residues. Trimming took off 9 bases at V and 1 base at J, with 9 bases between the two ends. The CDR3 region has the DNA TGTGCCAGAATGGCGGGGAACACTGAAGCTTTCTTT. Translated, it gives CARMAGNTEAFF.

V is TRBV7-2 and J is TRBJ2-1; TRBD2 aligns across 9 bases. V gave up 1 base and J gave up 13 bases; unmatched junction bases: 11. The germline V gene encodes CDR1 SGHTA and CDR2 FQGNSA. This CDR3 region has 15 residues. In DNA form, the CDR3 reads TGTGCCAGCAGCTTAGGGGCTAGCGGGAATGGGGAACAGTTCTTC. This encodes CASSLGASGNGEQFF.

This clone has only a few counts. The rearrangement links TRBV5-6 to TRBJ1-5, with D tentatively TRBD1 (5 bases). From germline, CDR1 is SGHDT and CDR2 YYEEEE. The CDR3 is 14 amino acids. The V and J ends lost 0 bases and 1 base respectively, with 5 bases between them. The CDR3 DNA is TGTGCCAGCAGCTTGGAGGGGAGCAATCAGCCCCAGCATTTT. Its translation: CASSLEGSNQPQHF. Based on the CDR3 plus reference TRBV5-6 and TRBJ1-5, the full variable domain is DAGVTQSPTHLIKTRGQQVTLRCSPKSGHDTVSWYQQALGQGPQFIFQYYEEEERQRGNFPDRFSGHQFPNYSSELNVNALLLGDSALYLCASSLEGSNQPQHFGDGTRLSIL.

The chain is built from TRBV6-1 and TRBJ2-5; 8 bases are shared with TRBD2. V lost 4 bases to trimming and J lost 7 bases; unmatched junction nucleotides: 5. This CDR3 spans 13 amino acids. Germline V gene lookup returns CDR1 MNHNS and CDR2 SASEGT. The CDR3 is CASSGSGSGTQYF. The CDR3 DNA reads as TGTGCCAGCAGTGGAAGCGGGAGCGGGACCCAGTACTTC.

The chain combines TRBV7-8 with TRBJ2-7; TRBD2 matches at 7 bases. Trimming removed 6 bases from V and 0 bases from J; junction bases left unmatched: 14. The CDR3 is 17 residues long. In germline, CDR1 is SGHVS, CDR2 FQNEAQ. The CDR3 region has the DNA TGTGCCAGCAGTAACAATGGCTGGGAGGGGAGCTCCTACGAGCAGTACTTC. Amino acids: CASSNNGWEGSSYEQYF. The complete variable domain, with remaining parts taken from reference TRBV7-8 and TRBJ2-7, reads GAGVSQSPRYKVAKRGQDVALRCDPISGHVSLFWYQQALGQGPEFLTYFQNEAQLDKSGLPSDRFFAERPEGSVSTLKIQRTQQEDSAVYLCASSNNGWEGSSYEQYFGPGTRLTVT.

On this clone: Here the CDR3 omits its conserved ending phenylalanine or tryptophan, so a read error is the likely source. The V and J genes are TRBV29-1 and TRBJ1-1; D remains ambiguous. Trimming removed 7 bases from V and 1 base from J, with 13 bases in between. The CDR3 is 13 amino acids. Per germline, CDR1 SQVTM and CDR2 ANQGSEA. The CDR3 region has the DNA TGCAGCGCCATGGAGGGAGCGAACACTGAAGCTTTCTTG. The encoded protein is CSAMEGANTEAFL.

The rearrangement uses TRBV29-1 and TRBJ2-7; D possibly corresponds to TRBD1 (6 bases). Germline V CDR1 and CDR2: SQVTM, ANQGSEA. The V end lost 3 bases, the J end lost 0 bases, and 12 bases lay between the germline ends. The CDR3 has 14 residues. The CDR3 loop is CSVDLTGSSYEQYF. The CDR3 DNA reads TGCAGCGTTGACCTAACAGGGAGCTCCTACGAGCAGTACTTC.

V and J are TRBV15 and TRBJ1-3, with TRBD1 as a possible D gene (6 bases). V lost 2 bases, J lost 0 bases, and 14 bases lay in between. Looked up from germline, CDR1 is LNHNV and CDR2 is YYDKDF (reference sequence). The length of the CDR3 is 17 residues. CDR3 protein: CATSRRDTQISGNTIYF. The CDR3 bases are TGTGCCACCAGCAGAAGGGACACGCAAATCTCTGGAAACACCATATATTTT.